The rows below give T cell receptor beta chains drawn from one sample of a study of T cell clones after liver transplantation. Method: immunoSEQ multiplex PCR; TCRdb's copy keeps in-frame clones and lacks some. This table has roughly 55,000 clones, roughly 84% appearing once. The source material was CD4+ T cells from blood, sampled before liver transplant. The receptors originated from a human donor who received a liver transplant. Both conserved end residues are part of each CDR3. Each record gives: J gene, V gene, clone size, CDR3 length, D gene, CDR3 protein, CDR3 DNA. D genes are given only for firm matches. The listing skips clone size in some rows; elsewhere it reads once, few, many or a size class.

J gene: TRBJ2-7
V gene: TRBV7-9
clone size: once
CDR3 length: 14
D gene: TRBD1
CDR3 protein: CASSSFRDSNEQYF
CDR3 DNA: TGTGCCAGCAGCTCCTTTCGGGACAGTAACGAGCAGTACTTC

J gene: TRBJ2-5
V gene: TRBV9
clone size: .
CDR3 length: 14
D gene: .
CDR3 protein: CASSVNSGKETQYF
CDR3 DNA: TGTGCCAGCAGCGTGAATAGCGGAAAAGAGACCCAGTACTTC

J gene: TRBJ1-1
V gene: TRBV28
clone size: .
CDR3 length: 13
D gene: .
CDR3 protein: CASSPPTAAEAFF
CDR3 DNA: TGTGCCAGCAGCCCTCCGACAGCTGCTGAAGCTTTCTTT

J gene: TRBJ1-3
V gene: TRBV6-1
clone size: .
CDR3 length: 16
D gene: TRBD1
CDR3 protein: CASSEYGTGGGNTIYF
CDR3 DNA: TGTGCCAGCAGTGAATACGGGACAGGGGGCGGAAACACCATATATTTT

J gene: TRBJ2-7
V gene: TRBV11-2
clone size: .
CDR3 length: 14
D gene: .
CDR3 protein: CASSERANSYEQYF
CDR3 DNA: TGTGCCAGCAGTGAGCGGGCGAACTCCTACGAGCAGTACTTC

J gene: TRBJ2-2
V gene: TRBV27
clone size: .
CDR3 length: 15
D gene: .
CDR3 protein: CASRPSDRGTGELFF
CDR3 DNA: TGTGCCAGCAGGCCGTCGGACAGAGGAACCGGGGAGCTGTTTTTT

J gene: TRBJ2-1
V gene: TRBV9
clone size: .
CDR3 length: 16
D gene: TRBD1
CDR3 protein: CASSVVGGNSYNEQFF
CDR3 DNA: TGTGCCAGCAGCGTAGTAGGGGGCAACTCCTACAATGAGCAGTTCTTC

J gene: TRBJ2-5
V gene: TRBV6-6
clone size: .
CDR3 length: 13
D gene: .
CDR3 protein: CASSNQPKQTQYF
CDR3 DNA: TGTGCCAGCAGTAACCAACCCAAGCAGACCCAGTACTTC

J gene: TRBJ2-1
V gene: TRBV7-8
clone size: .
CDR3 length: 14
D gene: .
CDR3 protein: CASSYPSPGDEQFF
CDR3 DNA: TGTGCCAGCAGCTATCCCAGTCCTGGGGATGAGCAGTTCTTC

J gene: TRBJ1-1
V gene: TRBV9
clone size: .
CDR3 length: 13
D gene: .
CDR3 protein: CASSVTPNTEAFF
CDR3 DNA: TGTGCCAGCAGCGTGACACCGAACACTGAAGCTTTCTTT

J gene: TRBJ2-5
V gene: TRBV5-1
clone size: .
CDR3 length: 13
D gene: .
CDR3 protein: CASSHEPEETQYF
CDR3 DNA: TGCGCCAGCAGCCATGAACCCGAAGAGACCCAGTACTTC

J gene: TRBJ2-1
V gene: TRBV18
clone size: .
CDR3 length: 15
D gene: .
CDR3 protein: CASSPSVSSYNEQFF
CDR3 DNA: TGTGCCAGCTCACCGAGTGTGAGCTCCTACAATGAGCAGTTCTTC

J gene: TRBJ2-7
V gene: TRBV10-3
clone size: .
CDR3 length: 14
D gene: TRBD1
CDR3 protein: CAISNRGISYEQYF
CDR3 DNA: TGTGCCATCAGTAACAGGGGAATCTCCTACGAGCAGTACTTC

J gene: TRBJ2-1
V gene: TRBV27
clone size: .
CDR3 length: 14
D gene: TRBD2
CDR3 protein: CASRSGSFHNEQFF
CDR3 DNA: TGTGCCAGCAGGAGCGGGAGCTTTCACAATGAGCAGTTCTTC

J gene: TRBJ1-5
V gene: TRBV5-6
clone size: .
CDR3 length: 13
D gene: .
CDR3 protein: CASSFRANQPQHF
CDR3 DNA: TGTGCCAGCAGCTTCAGGGCGAATCAGCCCCAGCATTTT

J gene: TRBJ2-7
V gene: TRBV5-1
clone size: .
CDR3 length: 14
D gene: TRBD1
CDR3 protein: CASSWTGGPYEQYF
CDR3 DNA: TGCGCCAGCTCCTGGACAGGGGGCCCCTACGAGCAGTACTTC

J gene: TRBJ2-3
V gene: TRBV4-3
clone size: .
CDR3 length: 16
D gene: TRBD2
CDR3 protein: CASSRGLAGRTDTQYF
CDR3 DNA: TGCGCCAGCAGCCGCGGACTAGCGGGCCGCACAGATACGCAGTATTTT

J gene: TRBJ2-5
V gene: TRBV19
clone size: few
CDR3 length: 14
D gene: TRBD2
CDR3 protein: CASSRRLAQETQYF
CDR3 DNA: TGTGCCAGTAGTAGGCGACTAGCCCAAGAGACCCAGTACTTC

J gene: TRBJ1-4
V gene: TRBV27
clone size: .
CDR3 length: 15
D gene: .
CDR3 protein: CASSRKQGTNEKLFF
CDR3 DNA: TGTGCCAGCAGTCGTAAACAGGGCACAAATGAAAAACTGTTTTTT

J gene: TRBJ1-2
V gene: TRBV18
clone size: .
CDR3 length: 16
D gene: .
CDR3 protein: CASSPIRPGSNYGYTF
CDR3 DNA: TGTGCCAGCTCACCCATCCGACCCGGATCTAACTATGGCTACACCTTC

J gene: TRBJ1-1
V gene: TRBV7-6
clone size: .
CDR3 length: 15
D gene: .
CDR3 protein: CASSLASAGNTEAFF
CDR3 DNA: TGTGCCAGCAGCTTAGCATCTGCAGGGAACACTGAAGCTTTCTTT

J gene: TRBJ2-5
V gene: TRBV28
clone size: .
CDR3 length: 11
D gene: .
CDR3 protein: CASRTARTQYF
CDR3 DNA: TGTGCCAGTAGGACGGCCAGGACCCAGTACTTC

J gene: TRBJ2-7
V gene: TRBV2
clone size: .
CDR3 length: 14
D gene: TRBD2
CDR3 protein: CASTFSGGEGEQYF
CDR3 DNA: TGTGCCAGTACTTTTAGCGGGGGGGAAGGCGAGCAGTACTTC

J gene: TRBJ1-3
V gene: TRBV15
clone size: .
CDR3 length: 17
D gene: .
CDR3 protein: CATSRGDRYLSGNTIYF
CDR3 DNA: TGTGCCACCAGCAGAGGAGACAGGTACCTCTCTGGAAACACCATATATTTT

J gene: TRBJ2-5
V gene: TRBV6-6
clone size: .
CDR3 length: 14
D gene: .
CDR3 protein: CASSYRTAQETQYF
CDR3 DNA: TGTGCCAGCAGTTATCGGACAGCCCAAGAGACCCAGTACTTC

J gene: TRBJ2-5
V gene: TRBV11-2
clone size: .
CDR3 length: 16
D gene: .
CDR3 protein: CASSFVTLAVQETQYF
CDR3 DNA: TGTGCCAGCAGCTTCGTAACATTAGCGGTTCAAGAGACCCAGTACTTC

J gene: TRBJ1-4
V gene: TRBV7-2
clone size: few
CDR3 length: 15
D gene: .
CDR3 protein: CASSLVGGWGEKLFF
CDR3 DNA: TGTGCCAGCAGCTTAGTTGGGGGGTGGGGCGAAAAACTGTTTTTT

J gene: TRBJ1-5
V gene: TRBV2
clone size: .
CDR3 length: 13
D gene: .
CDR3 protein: CASRNREGQPQHF
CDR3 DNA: TGTGCCAGCAGGAACAGGGAGGGTCAGCCCCAGCATTTT

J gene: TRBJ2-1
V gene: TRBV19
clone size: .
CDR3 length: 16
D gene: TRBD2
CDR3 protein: CASSQRTSGGYNEQFF
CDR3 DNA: TGTGCCAGTAGCCAAAGGACTAGCGGGGGATACAATGAGCAGTTCTTC

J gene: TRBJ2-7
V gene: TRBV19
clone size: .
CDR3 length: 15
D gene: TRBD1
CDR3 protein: CASSIVEGAPYEQYF
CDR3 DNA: TGTGCCAGTAGTATAGTTGAGGGGGCGCCCTACGAGCAGTACTTC

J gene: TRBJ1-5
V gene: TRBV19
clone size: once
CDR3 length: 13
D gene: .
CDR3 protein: CASRGESNQPQHF
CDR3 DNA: TGTGCCAGTCGGGGGGAGAGCAATCAGCCCCAGCATTTT

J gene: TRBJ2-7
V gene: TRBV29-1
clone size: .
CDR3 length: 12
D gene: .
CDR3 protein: CSVGPGYYEQYF
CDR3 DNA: TGCAGCGTTGGTCCAGGTTACTACGAGCAGTACTTC

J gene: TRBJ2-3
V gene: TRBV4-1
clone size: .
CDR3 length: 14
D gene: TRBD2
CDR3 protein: CASSRSGGGDTQYF
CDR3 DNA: TGCGCCAGCAGTCGTAGCGGGGGAGGGGATACGCAGTATTTT

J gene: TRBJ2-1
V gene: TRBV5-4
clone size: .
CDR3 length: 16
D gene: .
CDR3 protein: CASSLVFAGYDNEQFF
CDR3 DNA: TGTGCCAGCAGCTTGGTTTTCGCGGGGTACGATAATGAGCAGTTCTTC

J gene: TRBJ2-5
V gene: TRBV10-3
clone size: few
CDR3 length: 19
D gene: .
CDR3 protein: CAISELPGYDVGAGETQYF
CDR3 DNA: TGTGCCATCAGTGAGCTCCCAGGGTATGATGTGGGGGCCGGAGAGACCCAGTACTTC